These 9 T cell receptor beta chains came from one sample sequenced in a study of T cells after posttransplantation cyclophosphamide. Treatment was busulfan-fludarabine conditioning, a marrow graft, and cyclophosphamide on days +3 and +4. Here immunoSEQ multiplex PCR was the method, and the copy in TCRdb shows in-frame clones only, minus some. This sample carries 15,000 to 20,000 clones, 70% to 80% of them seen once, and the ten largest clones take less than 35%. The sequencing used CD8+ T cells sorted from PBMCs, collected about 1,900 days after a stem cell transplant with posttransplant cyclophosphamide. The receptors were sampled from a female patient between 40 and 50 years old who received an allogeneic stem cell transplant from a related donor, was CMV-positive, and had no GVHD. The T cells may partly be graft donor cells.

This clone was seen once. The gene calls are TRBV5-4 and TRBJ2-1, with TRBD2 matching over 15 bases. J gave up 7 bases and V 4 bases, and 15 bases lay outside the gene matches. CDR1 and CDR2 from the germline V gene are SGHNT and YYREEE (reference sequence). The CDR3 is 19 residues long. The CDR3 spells CASSHRTSGGANRRNEQFF. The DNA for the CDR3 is TGTGCCAGCAGCCATAGGACTAGCGGGGGGGCCAACAGAAGGAATGAGCAGTTCTTC.

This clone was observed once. This CDR3 reads CAISERRAGGHYNEQFF. In nucleotides, the CDR3 is TGTGCCATCAGTGAGAGGAGAGCGGGGGGGCATTACAATGAGCAGTTCTTC. The rearrangement links TRBV10-3 to TRBJ2-1, with TRBD2 matching over 10 bases. This CDR3 comprises 17 residues. The germline V gene has CDR1 ENHRY and CDR2 SYGVKD. Trimming cost V 2 bases and J 4 bases; bases outside gene matches: 8.

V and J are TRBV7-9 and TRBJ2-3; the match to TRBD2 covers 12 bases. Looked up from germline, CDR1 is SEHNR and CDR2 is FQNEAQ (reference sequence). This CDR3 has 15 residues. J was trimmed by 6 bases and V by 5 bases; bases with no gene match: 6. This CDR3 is CASSRGLAGNDTQYF. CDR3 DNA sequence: TGTGCCAGCAGCCGTGGACTAGCGGGGAACGATACGCAGTATTTT. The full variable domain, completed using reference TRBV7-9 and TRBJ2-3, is DTGVSQNPRHKITKRGQNVTFRCDPISEHNRLYWYRQTLGQGPEFLTYFQNEAQLEKSRLLSDRFSAERPKGSFSTLEIQRTEQGDSAMYLCASSRGLAGNDTQYFGPGTRLTVL.

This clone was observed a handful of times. Written as DNA, the CDR3 is TGTGCCAGCAGCATCCCCGGCGGCCCTGGAAGTGCAGATACGCAGTATTTT. Encoded protein: CASSIPGGPGSADTQYF. V is TRBV7-9 and J is TRBJ2-3; D gene uncertain. Germline V CDR1 and CDR2: SEHNR, FQNEAQ (reference sequence). Trimming cost V 5 bases and J 4 bases, with 22 bases left between them. The CDR3 contains 17 residues.

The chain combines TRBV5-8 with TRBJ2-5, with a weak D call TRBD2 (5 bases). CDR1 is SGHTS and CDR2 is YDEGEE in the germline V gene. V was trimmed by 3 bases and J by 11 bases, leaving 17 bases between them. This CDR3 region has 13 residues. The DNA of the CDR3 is TGTGCCAGCAGCTGGTCTCCGCGGGTGGAGCAGTACTTC. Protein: CASSWSPRVEQYF.

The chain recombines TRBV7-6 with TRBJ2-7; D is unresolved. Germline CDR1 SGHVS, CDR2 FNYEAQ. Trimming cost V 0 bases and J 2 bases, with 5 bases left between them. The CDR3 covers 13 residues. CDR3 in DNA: TGTGCCAGCAGCTTAGCGGCCCCCTACGAGCAGTACTTC. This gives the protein CASSLAAPYEQYF. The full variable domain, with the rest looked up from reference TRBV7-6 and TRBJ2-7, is GAGVSQSPRYKVTKRGQDVALRCDPISGHVSLYWYRQALGQGPEFLTYFNYEAQQDKSGLPNDRFSAERPEGSISTLTIQRTEQRDSAMYRCASSLAAPYEQYFGPGTRLTVT.

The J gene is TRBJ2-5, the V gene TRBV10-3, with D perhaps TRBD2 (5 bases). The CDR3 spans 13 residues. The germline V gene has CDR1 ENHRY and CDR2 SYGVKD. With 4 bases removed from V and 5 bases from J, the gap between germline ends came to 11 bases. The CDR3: CAISGKPGETQYF. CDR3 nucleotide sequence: TGTGCCATCAGTGGGAAGCCGGGGGAGACCCAGTACTTC.

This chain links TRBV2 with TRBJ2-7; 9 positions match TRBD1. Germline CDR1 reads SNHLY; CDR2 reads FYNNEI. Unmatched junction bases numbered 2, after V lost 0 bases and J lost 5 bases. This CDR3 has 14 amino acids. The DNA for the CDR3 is TGTGCCAGCAGTGAAGCCGGGACAGGGAACGAGCAGTACTTC. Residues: CASSEAGTGNEQYF.

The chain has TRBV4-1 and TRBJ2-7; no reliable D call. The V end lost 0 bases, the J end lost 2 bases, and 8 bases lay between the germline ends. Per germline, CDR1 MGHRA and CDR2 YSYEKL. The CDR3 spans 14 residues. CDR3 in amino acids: CASSQEVTAYEQYF. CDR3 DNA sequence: TGCGCCAGCAGCCAAGAGGTTACAGCCTACGAGCAGTACTTC.